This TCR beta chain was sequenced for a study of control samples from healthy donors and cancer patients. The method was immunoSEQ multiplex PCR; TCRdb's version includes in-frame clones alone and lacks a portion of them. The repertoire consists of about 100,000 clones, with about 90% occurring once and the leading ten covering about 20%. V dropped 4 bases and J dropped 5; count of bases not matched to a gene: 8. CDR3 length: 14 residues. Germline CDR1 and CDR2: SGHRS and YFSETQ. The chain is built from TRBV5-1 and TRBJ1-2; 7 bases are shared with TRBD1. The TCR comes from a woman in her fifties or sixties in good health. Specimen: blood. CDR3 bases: TGCGCCAGCAGCCTTTATACAGGGGAGTATGGCTACACCTTC. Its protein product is CASSLYTGEYGYTF. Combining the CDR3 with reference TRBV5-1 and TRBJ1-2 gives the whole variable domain KAGVTQTPRYLIKTRGQQVTLSCSPISGHRSVSWYQQTPGQGLQFLFEYFSETQRNKGNFPGRFSGRQFSNSRSEMNVSTLELGDSALYLCASSLYTGEYGYTFGSGTRLTVV.